This T cell receptor (beta chain) was identified in a study of blood T cells in healthy people across ages. Study-wide results and caveats: Per million T cells, the diversity of TCR beta decreased roughly linearly as age advanced.

This clonotype appeared a few times. Its antigen remains unknown. Extraction yielded at least 5 micrograms of total RNA per sample. Sample-barcoded 5' priming and a J-beta primer mix drove a second PCR of roughly 6 to 12 cycles. The authors tagged each cDNA molecule using a template-switch adaptor with 12 random nucleotides. Every sample gave at least 2.5 million paired-end reads containing CDR3. TCRdb fed the 5' RACE reads into MiXCR, producing one record per CDR3 protein. The repertoire includes around 620,000 distinct CDR3 sequences, approximately 27% of them detected once, and around 18% sits in the top ten. The sequenced sample consisted of blood. This receptor was obtained from a woman between 70 and 85 years old in good health.

CDR3 coding DNA: TGTGCTAGTGGTTTGGACAGGGGCGAGCAGTACTTC. Protein: CASGLDRGEQYF. The V gene is TRBV12-5, the J gene TRBJ2-7, with 7 positions matching TRBD1. Trimming at V came to 1 base and at J to 6 bases, leaving 0 bases not matched to a gene. Germline CDR1 is LGHNT and CDR2 is FRNRAP. The CDR3 extends over 12 amino acids.